The 22 T cell receptor beta chains presented below share a single source sample, sequenced in a study of human thymus T cells. Some clones are missing from TCRdb's copy, which holds only in-frame ones; the method was immunoSEQ multiplex PCR. The data hold about 78,000 clones, with just over 95% observed a single time. Resections obtained during corrective heart surgery supplied the thymus tissue. The source material was thymus tissue. The receptors stem from a boy younger than two with a congenital heart defect but otherwise immunologically healthy.

The rearrangement links TRBV11-3 to TRBJ2-7, with D possibly being TRBD1 (5 bases). This CDR3 spans 15 amino acids. V was shortened by 4 bases and J by 7 bases, with 20 bases between the two germline ends. Germline V gene data show CDR1 as SGHNT and CDR2 as YENEEA. The CDR3 DNA follows: TGTGCCAGCAGCTCCTTTGAGCAGGGTCGGCAGGAGCAGTACTTC. This translates into CASSSFEQGRQEQYF.

This chain joins TRBV29-1 and TRBJ1-1; TRBD1 is a possible D gene (6 bases). The CDR3 consists of 14 residues. V dropped 4 bases and J dropped 0 bases, with 12 bases sitting between them. In germline, CDR1 is SQVTM, CDR2 ANQGSEA. The CDR3 DNA reads TGCAGCGTTGGGACAGACCTCATGAACACTGAAGCTTTCTTT. This sequence encodes CSVGTDLMNTEAFF.

This sequence joins TRBV15 and TRBJ1-5; weak D call: TRBD1 (6 bases). The CDR3 is 17 amino acids. Looked up from germline, CDR1 is LNHNV and CDR2 is YYDKDF (reference sequence). Trimming shortened V by 3 bases and J by 2 bases, and 17 bases separated the two germline ends. The CDR3 spells CATSSKNREARNQPQHF. The CDR3 nucleotides are TGTGCCACCAGCAGTAAGAACAGGGAGGCCCGCAATCAGCCCCAGCATTTT.

J is TRBJ1-4 and V is TRBV27; TRBD1 is a possible D gene (6 bases). CDR3 size: 16 residues. Germline loops: CDR1 MNHEY, CDR2 SMNVEV (reference sequence). The germline V and J ends were trimmed by 5 bases and 10 bases, with 23 bases remaining between them. CDR3 in amino acids: CASSTDRTPGMGKLFF. The CDR3 DNA is TGTGCCAGCAGTACCGACAGGACACCCGGAATGGGAAAACTGTTTTTT.

The chain uses TRBV19 and TRBJ2-7; D remains ambiguous. The V end was cut by 2 bases, the J end by 3 bases, with 14 bases between. Per the germline V gene, CDR1 is LNHDA and CDR2 is SQIVND (reference sequence). This CDR3 has 15 amino acids. The CDR3 nucleotides are TGTGCCAGTAGTATACAGGAATGGGCTTACTACGAGCAGTACTTC. This gives the protein CASSIQEWAYYEQYF.

This clone was observed once. The chain is built from TRBV5-5 and TRBJ2-7; 8 bases agree with TRBD1. V shed 4 bases, J shed 0 bases, and the junction held 9 bases outside the gene matches. This CDR3 spans 16 amino acids. Germline values: CDR1 SGHKS, CDR2 YYEKEE (reference sequence). CDR3 protein: CASSLTWTGFSYEQYF. CDR3 coding DNA: TGTGCCAGCAGCCTAACCTGGACAGGGTTCTCCTACGAGCAGTACTTC.

The chain links TRBV6-5 to TRBJ1-1, with TRBD1 matching 8 bases. The V and J ends lost 6 bases and 2 bases, in that order; junction bases with no gene match: 5. The CDR3 is 14 residues long. Germline CDR1 reads MNHEY; CDR2 reads SVGAGI. The CDR3 coding sequence is TGTGCCAGCAGCCTTGCAGGGGGCAACACTGAAGCTTTCTTT. It specifies CASSLAGGNTEAFF.

The rearrangement links TRBV5-8 to TRBJ1-4; 8 bases are shared with TRBD1. Germline V gene lookup returns CDR1 SGHTS and CDR2 YDEGEE. This CDR3 comprises 16 residues. V lost 1 base to trimming and J lost 8 bases; unmatched junction nucleotides: 10. The DNA for the CDR3 is TGTGCCAGCAGCTTGCCCCAGACAGGGGAAATAGAAAAACTGTTTTTT. It yields the protein CASSLPQTGEIEKLFF.

The rearrangement links TRBV5-5 to TRBJ1-1, with TRBD1 as a possible D gene (6 bases). Trimming left V 2 bases short and J 1 base short, with 9 bases between. Germline values: CDR1 SGHKS, CDR2 YYEKEE (reference sequence). This CDR3 contains 14 residues. CDR3 coding DNA: TGTGCCAGCAGCTTTGGACAGACGAACACTGAAGCTTTCTTT. Amino acids: CASSFGQTNTEAFF. Full variable domain (rest looked up from reference TRBV5-5 and TRBJ1-1): DAGVTQSPTHLIKTRGQQVTLRCSPISGHKSVSWYQQVLGQGPQFIFQYYEKEERGRGNFPDRFSARQFPNYSSELNVNALLLGDSALYLCASSFGQTNTEAFFGQGTRLTVV.

The chain carries TRBV11-2 and TRBJ2-7, with D perhaps matching TRBD1 or TRBD2 (6 bases each). CDR3 size: 14 residues. The germline V gene encodes CDR1 SGHAT and CDR2 FQNNGV. With 4 bases removed from V and 0 bases from J, the gap between germline ends came to 10 bases. CDR3 bases: TGTGCCAGCAGCTGGGGGGCCAGCTCCTACGAGCAGTACTTC. Amino acid sequence: CASSWGASSYEQYF.

The chain uses TRBV5-1 and TRBJ2-3; 11 nucleotides match TRBD2. CDR1 SGHRS and CDR2 YFSETQ come from the germline V gene. This CDR3 has 16 residues. With 5 bases clipped from V and 0 bases from J, the junction kept 5 bases outside the gene matches. The CDR3 loop is CASRVRTSGSTDTQYF. In nucleotides, the CDR3 is TGCGCCAGCAGAGTACGGACTAGCGGGAGCACAGATACGCAGTATTTT.

The rearrangement links TRBV11-3 to TRBJ2-3, with 7 bases matching TRBD1. CDR1 and CDR2 (germline): SGHNT, YENEEA. The CDR3 covers 17 residues. V lost 2 bases, J lost 2 bases, and 10 bases stayed unmatched. The CDR3 here is CASSLHNDRVDTDTQYF. Here the CDR3 DNA reads TGTGCCAGCAGCTTACACAACGACAGGGTAGACACAGATACGCAGTATTTT.

This clone was observed a handful of times. This chain links TRBV11-2 with TRBJ1-6; 7 nucleotides align to TRBD1. CDR3 size: 14 residues. Germline V gene lookup returns CDR1 SGHAT and CDR2 FQNNGV. V lost 2 bases, J lost 9 bases, and 4 bases stayed unmatched. DNA for the CDR3: TGTGCCAGCAGCTTACGACAGGGTGGTTCACCCCTCCACTTT. Translated: CASSLRQGGSPLHF.

This chain's CDR3 is CASSDSEPHTQYF. CDR3 nucleotide sequence: TGTGCCAGCAGTGACTCGGAGCCTCATACGCAGTATTTT. J is TRBJ2-3 and V is TRBV6-4; D is undetermined. The germline gives CDR1 MRHNA, CDR2 SNTAGT. The V gene lost 0 bases and the J gene lost 7 bases, with 8 bases spanning the gap. The CDR3 has 13 amino acids.

The chain is built from TRBV28 and TRBJ2-1; 7 bases are a match to TRBD1. The CDR3 spans 17 residues. V was pared by 3 bases and J by 0 bases, with 8 bases of the junction left unmatched. The germline CDR1 and CDR2 sequences are MDHEN and SYDVKM. The CDR3 is CASSFLQTGPSYNEQFF. In DNA form, the CDR3 reads TGTGCCAGCAGTTTCCTCCAGACAGGGCCCTCCTACAATGAGCAGTTCTTC.

CDR3 nucleotides: TGTGCCAGCAGCCCCCCCTTGGGTGCTGGAAACACCATATATTTT. It encodes CASSPPLGAGNTIYF. The chain has TRBV6-5 and TRBJ1-3, with unresolved D. The CDR3 extends over 15 amino acids. V was shortened by 6 bases and J by 2 bases, with 14 bases between the two germline ends. Germline CDR1 reads MNHEY; CDR2 reads SVGAGI.

This clone was counted a single time. The chain employs TRBV27 and TRBJ2-1, with TRBD1 as a possible D gene (6 bases). CDR3 size: 14 residues. The V end was cut by 3 bases, the J end by 4 bases, with 10 bases between. Germline CDR1 is MNHEY and CDR2 is SMNVEV (reference sequence). In DNA form, the CDR3 reads TGTGCCAGCAGTTTTGGGGGCTTATACAATGAGCAGTTCTTC. Its translation: CASSFGGLYNEQFF.

The chain links TRBV4-2 to TRBJ1-2; TRBD1 is a possible D gene (5 bases). Germline assignment: CDR1 LGHNA and CDR2 YNFKEQ. This CDR3 is built from 17 residues. Trimming cost V 0 bases and J 4 bases, with 18 bases left between them. This CDR3 is CASSQDGGRWGRYGYTF. In nucleotides, the CDR3 is TGTGCCAGCAGCCAAGATGGCGGCCGTTGGGGCCGCTATGGCTACACCTTC.

The rearrangement joins TRBV7-9 to TRBJ2-4, with TRBD1 identical over 9 bases. The CDR3 consists of 14 residues. Germline assignment: CDR1 SEHNR and CDR2 FQNEAQ (reference sequence). J gave up 5 bases and V 5 bases, and 4 bases lay outside the gene matches. The CDR3 DNA reads as TGTGCCAGCAGCCCGGGACAGGGCGAAAACATTCAGTACTTC. Its translation: CASSPGQGENIQYF.

The sample holds one count of this clone. The gene calls are TRBV6-4 and TRBJ2-1; D is undetermined. The V end was cut by 4 bases, the J end by 7 bases, with 5 bases between. The CDR3 extends over 11 amino acids. CDR1 and CDR2 from the germline V gene are MRHNA and SNTAGT. CDR3 in amino acids: CASSGANEQFF. CDR3 DNA: TGTGCCAGCAGTGGGGCGAATGAGCAGTTCTTC.

The chain has TRBV28 and TRBJ2-5; tentative D call: TRBD1 (6 bases). V lost 3 bases to trimming and J lost 2 bases, with 13 bases between them. Germline values: CDR1 MDHEN, CDR2 SYDVKM. The CDR3 spans 15 residues. CDR3 protein: CASSFNRVGQETQYF. The CDR3 DNA reads as TGTGCCAGCAGTTTTAACAGGGTGGGGCAAGAGACCCAGTACTTC.

This chain connects TRBV19 to TRBJ2-1, with D maybe TRBD1 (5 bases). CDR3 length: 15 residues. Germline V lookup: CDR1 LNHDA, CDR2 SQIVND (reference sequence). Deletions cut 5 bases from V and 1 base from J, with 12 bases between. The CDR3 nucleotides are TGTGCCAGTAGTCTAAAAGACAGATCCTACAATGAGCAGTTCTTC. Translating it yields CASSLKDRSYNEQFF.